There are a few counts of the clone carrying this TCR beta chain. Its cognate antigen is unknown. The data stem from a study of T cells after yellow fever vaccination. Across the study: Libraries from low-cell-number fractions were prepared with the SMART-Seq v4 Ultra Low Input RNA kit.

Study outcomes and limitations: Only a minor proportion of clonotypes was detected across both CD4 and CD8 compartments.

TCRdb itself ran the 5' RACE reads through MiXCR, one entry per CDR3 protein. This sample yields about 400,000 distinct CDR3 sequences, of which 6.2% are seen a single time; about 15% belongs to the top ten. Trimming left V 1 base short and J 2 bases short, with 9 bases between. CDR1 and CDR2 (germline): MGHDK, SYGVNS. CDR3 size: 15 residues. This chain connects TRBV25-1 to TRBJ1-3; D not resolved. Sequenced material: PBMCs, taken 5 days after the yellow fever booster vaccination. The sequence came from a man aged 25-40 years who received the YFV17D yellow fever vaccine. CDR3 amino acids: CASSEFRATGNTIYF. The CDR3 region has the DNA TGTGCCAGCAGTGAATTTAGGGCCACTGGAAACACCATATATTTT.